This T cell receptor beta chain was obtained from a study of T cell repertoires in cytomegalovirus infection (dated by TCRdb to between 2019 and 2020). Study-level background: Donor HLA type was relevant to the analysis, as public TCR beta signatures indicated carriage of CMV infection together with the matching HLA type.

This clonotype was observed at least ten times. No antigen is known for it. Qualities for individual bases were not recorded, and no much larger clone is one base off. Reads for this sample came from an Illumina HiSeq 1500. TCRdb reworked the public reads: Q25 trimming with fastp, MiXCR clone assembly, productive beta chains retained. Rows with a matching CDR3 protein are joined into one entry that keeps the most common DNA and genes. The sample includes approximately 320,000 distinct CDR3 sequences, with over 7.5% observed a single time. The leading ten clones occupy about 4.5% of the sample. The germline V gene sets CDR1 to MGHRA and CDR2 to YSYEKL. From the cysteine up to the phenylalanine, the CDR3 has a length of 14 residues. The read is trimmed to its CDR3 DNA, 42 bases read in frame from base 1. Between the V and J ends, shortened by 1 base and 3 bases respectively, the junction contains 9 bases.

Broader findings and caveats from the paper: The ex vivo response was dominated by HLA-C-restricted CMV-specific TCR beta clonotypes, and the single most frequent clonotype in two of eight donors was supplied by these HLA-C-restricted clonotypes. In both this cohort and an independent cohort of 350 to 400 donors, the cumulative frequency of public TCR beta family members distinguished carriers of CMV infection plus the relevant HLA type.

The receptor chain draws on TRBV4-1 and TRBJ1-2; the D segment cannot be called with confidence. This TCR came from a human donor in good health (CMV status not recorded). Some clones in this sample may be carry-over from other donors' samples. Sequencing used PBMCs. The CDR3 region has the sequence CASSQGALDYGYTF. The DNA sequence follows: TGCGCCAGCAGCCAAGGGGCCCTTGACTATGGCTACACCTTC.